Below are 26 T cell receptor beta chains sequenced from a single sample in a study of blood T cell repertoires in COVID-19. The data were produced by immunoSEQ multiplex PCR, yet TCRdb's version contains in-frame clones alone and is incomplete. The sample lists approximately 120,000 clones; about four fifths were seen once. Material: peripheral blood. These receptors were obtained from a young man with COVID-19, enrolled during active disease.

The chain couples TRBV4-1 to TRBJ1-4; D is unclear. The germline V and J ends were trimmed by 2 bases and 11 bases, with 24 bases remaining between them. The CDR3 has 17 amino acids. CDR1 MGHRA and CDR2 YSYEKL come from the germline V gene. CDR3 loop: CASSQPTRRTWEAKLFF. The DNA of the CDR3 is TGCGCCAGCAGCCAACCCACCCGACGGACGTGGGAGGCGAAACTGTTTTTT.

The CDR3 loop is CASSLSSGGSYEQYF. The CDR3 region has the DNA TGTGCCAGCAGTTTATCTAGCGGGGGTTCCTACGAGCAGTACTTC. V gene TRBV27 combines with J gene TRBJ2-7, with 9 bases lining up with TRBD2. The V segment lost 0 bases and the J segment 1 base; nucleotides outside the gene matches: 1. The CDR3 loop spans 15 amino acids. Germline lookup yields CDR1 MNHEY and CDR2 SMNVEV (reference sequence).

A few counts support this clone. The chain recombines TRBV11-3 with TRBJ1-2; 8 bases are shared with TRBD1. The V gene end was trimmed by 5 bases and the J gene end by 1 base; junction bases not matched to a gene: 12. CDR1 is SGHNT, CDR2 YENEEA, per germline. This CDR3 is built from 17 residues. In nucleotides, the CDR3 is TGTGCCAGCAGCCCCAGGACAGGGTTGGGCGATAACTATGGCTACACCTTC. It specifies CASSPRTGLGDNYGYTF.

The chain carries TRBV4-3 and TRBJ2-7; maybe TRBD1 (6 bases). The V end was cut by 0 bases, the J end by 0 bases, with 9 bases between. Germline values: CDR1 LGHNA, CDR2 YSLEER. CDR3 length: 15 amino acids. Here the CDR3 DNA reads TGCGCCAGCAGCCAAGAACAGGGTAGCTCCTACGAGCAGTACTTC. Its protein product is CASSQEQGSSYEQYF.

V is TRBV27 and J is TRBJ1-6, with D perhaps matching TRBD1 (5 bases). Trimming removed 2 bases from V and 8 bases from J, with 13 bases in between. The CDR3 runs to 15 residues. Germline values: CDR1 MNHEY, CDR2 SMNVEV (reference sequence). CDR3 region: CASSLSVTGDSPLHF. CDR3 nucleotide sequence: TGTGCCAGCAGTTTAAGCGTGACGGGGGATTCACCCCTCCACTTT.

The gene calls are TRBV9 and TRBJ2-3; 10 bases match TRBD2. This CDR3 has 15 amino acids. Germline assignment: CDR1 SGDLS and CDR2 YYNGEE. The trim removed 2 bases at V and 4 bases at J, leaving 4 bases unmatched. The CDR3 is CASSVTSGAADTQYF. The CDR3, as DNA: TGTGCCAGCAGCGTTACTAGCGGGGCGGCAGATACGCAGTATTTT.

The V and J genes are TRBV12-5 and TRBJ1-2; TRBD1 is a possible D gene (5 bases). Germline V gene data show CDR1 as LGHNT and CDR2 as FRNRAP. The CDR3 totals 15 residues. Trimming pared 2 bases from V and 4 bases from J, leaving 14 bases between. This chain's CDR3 is CASGLPFGHTYGYTF. CDR3 sequence (DNA): TGTGCTAGTGGTTTGCCTTTTGGACACACCTATGGCTACACCTTC.

This clone was seen just once. The rearrangement joins TRBV30 to TRBJ2-5; D unclear. The ends were cut back, 0 bases at V and 5 bases at J, with 13 bases in the middle. This CDR3 contains 14 residues. CDR1 and CDR2 (germline): GTSNPN, SVGIG (reference sequence). CDR3 loop: CAWSVSLLVETQYF. The CDR3, as DNA: TGTGCCTGGAGTGTAAGCTTGTTAGTGGAGACCCAGTACTTC.

This chain joins TRBV11-2 and TRBJ1-2; tentatively, D is TRBD1 (6 bases). V lost 0 bases and J lost 3, with 11 bases in between. Germline assignment: CDR1 SGHAT and CDR2 FQNNGV. The CDR3 extends over 15 amino acids. CDR3 nucleotides: TGTGCCAGCAGCTTAGATCTGGGGGCGGACTATGGCTACACCTTC. It is translated as CASSLDLGADYGYTF.

The rearrangement uses TRBV19 and TRBJ2-4; D may be TRBD2 (5 bases). CDR1 and CDR2 from the germline V gene are LNHDA and SQIVND (reference sequence). The CDR3 spans 15 residues. Trimming took 1 base from V and 0 from J, leaving 7 bases between them. CDR3 sequence reads: CASSIGGLAKNIQYF. Written as DNA, the CDR3 is TGTGCCAGTAGTATAGGCGGGCTAGCCAAAAACATTCAGTACTTC.

V and J are TRBV19 and TRBJ2-2, with 8 bases that match TRBD2. Unmatched junction bases numbered 11, after V lost 7 bases and J lost 7 bases. The germline CDR1 and CDR2 sequences are LNHDA and SQIVND (reference sequence). The CDR3 length is 15 residues. The CDR3 reads CASIRAGGRGGELFF. The CDR3 DNA reads TGTGCCAGTATAAGGGCGGGAGGCCGAGGCGGGGAGCTGTTTTTT.

The V and J genes are TRBV29-1 and TRBJ1-2; no clear D. This CDR3 region has 11 residues. Germline V CDR1 and CDR2: SQVTM, ANQGSEA. The V gene lost 5 bases and the J gene lost 4 bases, with 8 bases spanning the gap. The CDR3 is CSVFSSYGYTF. CDR3 DNA sequence: TGCAGCGTTTTTTCTTCCTATGGCTACACCTTC.

The genes are TRBV6-5 and TRBJ1-5; maybe TRBD1 (6 bases). The CDR3 has 14 residues. Germline assignment: CDR1 MNHEY and CDR2 SVGAGI. The V end was cut by 6 bases, the J end by 0 bases, with 9 bases between. CDR3 sequence (DNA): TGTGCCAGCAGCCCAGGGGATAGCAATCAGCCCCAGCATTTT. Translating it yields CASSPGDSNQPQHF.

The CDR3: CSVFPGNSGNTIYF. CDR3 coding DNA: TGCAGCGTTTTCCCGGGGAACTCTGGAAACACCATATATTTT. This chain connects TRBV29-1 to TRBJ1-3; D is unresolved. The CDR3 consists of 14 residues. The V end was cut by 5 bases, the J end by 0 bases, with 11 bases between. Germline loops: CDR1 SQVTM, CDR2 ANQGSEA.

The chain employs TRBV7-2 and TRBJ2-7; D perhaps matches TRBD1 (6 bases). V was cut by 1 base and J by 3 bases, with 7 bases left in between. Germline values: CDR1 SGHTA, CDR2 FQGNSA. The CDR3 covers 13 residues. This CDR3 is CASSLGQVYEQYF. CDR3 bases: TGTGCCAGCAGCTTAGGACAGGTCTACGAGCAGTACTTC.

DNA of the CDR3: TGCAGCGTTGAAATCTGGGACAGGGATGAAAAACTGTTTTTT. Translated: CSVEIWDRDEKLFF. This sequence joins TRBV29-1 and TRBJ1-4, with 9 bases fitting TRBD1. The germline V gene encodes CDR1 SQVTM and CDR2 ANQGSEA. V gave up 2 bases and J gave up 6 bases; unmatched junction bases: 4. The CDR3 covers 14 residues.

The chain combines TRBV5-4 with TRBJ2-1; TRBD2 matches 14 bases. V lost 4 bases, J lost 4 bases, and 10 bases stayed unmatched. The CDR3 is 18 residues long. Per the germline V gene, CDR1 is SGHNT and CDR2 is YYREEE (reference sequence). The CDR3 region is CASSPGEGLAGEYNEQFF. As DNA, the CDR3 is TGTGCCAGCAGCCCTGGCGAGGGACTAGCGGGAGAGTACAATGAGCAGTTCTTC. Full variable domain (missing parts from reference TRBV5-4 and TRBJ2-1): ETGVTQSPTHLIKTRGQQVTLRCSSQSGHNTVSWYQQALGQGPQFIFQYYREEENGRGNFPPRFSGLQFPNYSSELNVNALELDDSALYLCASSPGEGLAGEYNEQFFGPGTRLTVL.

V gene TRBV19 combines with J gene TRBJ1-5; no firm D call. The CDR3 is made up of 14 amino acids. Per the germline V gene, CDR1 is LNHDA and CDR2 is SQIVND (reference sequence). Trimming shortened V by 2 bases and J by 6 bases, and 11 bases separated the two germline ends. CDR3 region: CASSIIGASQPQHF. CDR3 nucleotide sequence: TGTGCCAGTAGTATAATTGGAGCCAGTCAGCCCCAGCATTTT.

This clone came up many times. The chain combines TRBV11-3 with TRBJ2-7; tentative D call: TRBD1 (6 bases). Germline V gene data show CDR1 as SGHNT and CDR2 as YENEEA. This CDR3 contains 16 residues. V lost 5 bases and J lost 0, with 17 bases in between. For the CDR3, the DNA is TGTGCCAGCAGCCCTGCTGGGACAACAATCTCCTACGAGCAGTACTTC. Protein sequence: CASSPAGTTISYEQYF.

V gene TRBV11-3 combines with J gene TRBJ2-7, with D perhaps matching TRBD2 (5 bases). This CDR3 has 13 amino acids. V lost 5 bases, J lost 3 bases, and 11 bases lay in between. CDR1 and CDR2 from the germline V gene are SGHNT and YENEEA. The DNA of the CDR3 is TGTGCCAGCAGCCCAGGAGGAAGCTACGAGCAGTACTTC. This translates into CASSPGGSYEQYF.

The CDR3 spells CASSLLGGIREAFF. The DNA for the CDR3 is TGTGCCAGCAGCTTACTCGGGGGTATTCGTGAAGCTTTCTTT. This chain connects TRBV7-9 to TRBJ1-1; maybe TRBD1 (5 bases). V was pared by 2 bases and J by 7 bases, with 14 bases between. The CDR3 spans 14 residues. Germline lookup yields CDR1 SEHNR and CDR2 FQNEAQ (reference sequence).

V and J are TRBV24-1 and TRBJ1-5; D gene uncertain. The CDR3 has 14 amino acids. V lost 8 bases to trimming and J lost 6 bases, with 16 bases between them. Germline CDR1 reads KGHDR; CDR2 reads SFDVKD. The CDR3 loop is CATTSGLEGQPQHF. Written as DNA, the CDR3 is TGTGCCACCACCTCCGGGCTGGAGGGTCAGCCCCAGCATTTT.

This clone was detected only a few times. The gene calls are TRBV30 and TRBJ1-3; D gene ambiguous. Germline CDR1 reads GTSNPN; CDR2 reads SVGIG (reference sequence). V lost 1 base, J lost 4 bases, and 17 bases lay in between. The CDR3 contains 16 residues. The CDR3, as DNA: TGTGCCTGGAGTGGATCTTTCGGGAGCCTCGGAAACACCATATATTTT. Translated, it gives CAWSGSFGSLGNTIYF.

V gene TRBV7-2 combines with J gene TRBJ2-5; D not resolved. The V and J ends lost 1 base and 0 bases respectively, with 6 bases between them. The CDR3 has 14 amino acids. Germline V lookup: CDR1 SGHTA, CDR2 FQGNSA. CDR3 DNA: TGTGCCAGCAGCTTAGGACTGTACCAAGAGACCCAGTACTTC. It is translated as CASSLGLYQETQYF.

The chain is built from TRBV7-2 and TRBJ1-1; D remains ambiguous. CDR3 length: 15 residues. Trimming took off 4 bases at V and 5 bases at J, with 17 bases between the two ends. The V gene's germline CDR1 is SGHTA and CDR2 FQGNSA. The DNA for the CDR3 is TGTGCCAGCAGCTCACCCGACAAATGGGCGACTGAAGCTTTCTTT. Residues: CASSSPDKWATEAFF.

V usage is TRBV5-8 and J usage is TRBJ1-3, with 8 bases aligning to TRBD1. The germline CDR1 and CDR2 sequences are SGHTS and YDEGEE. Germline trimming cut 8 bases from V and 7 bases from J; bases unmatched to any gene: 5. The CDR3 covers 12 residues. The CDR3, as DNA: TGTGCCAGTTTGTACAGGGGGAACACCATATATTTT. This sequence encodes CASLYRGNTIYF.